One TCR beta chain is described in this entry. This specimen comes from a study of shared clonotypes between healthy human individuals. Data came from immunoSEQ multiplex PCR; TCRdb stores just in-frame clones and leaves some out. The table records 2 million or so clones, about 95% of them present only once. CD8 cells regarded as naive lacked CD45RO, were positively chosen for CCR7, and omitted terminally differentiated effector memory CD45RA+ cells. The receptor was isolated from a man between 18 and 29 years old in good health. Input material: naive CD8+ T cells sorted from blood.

The CDR3 nucleotides are TGCAGCGTTGAAGACAGGTTGGGTGGGGGTACGCAGTATTTT. This codes for CSVEDRLGGGTQYF. J is TRBJ2-3 and V is TRBV29-1; D could derive from TRBD1 or TRBD2 (5 bases each). This CDR3 is 14 amino acids long. V lost 0 bases and J lost 8, with 15 bases in between. Germline CDR1 is SQVTM and CDR2 is ANQGSEA.